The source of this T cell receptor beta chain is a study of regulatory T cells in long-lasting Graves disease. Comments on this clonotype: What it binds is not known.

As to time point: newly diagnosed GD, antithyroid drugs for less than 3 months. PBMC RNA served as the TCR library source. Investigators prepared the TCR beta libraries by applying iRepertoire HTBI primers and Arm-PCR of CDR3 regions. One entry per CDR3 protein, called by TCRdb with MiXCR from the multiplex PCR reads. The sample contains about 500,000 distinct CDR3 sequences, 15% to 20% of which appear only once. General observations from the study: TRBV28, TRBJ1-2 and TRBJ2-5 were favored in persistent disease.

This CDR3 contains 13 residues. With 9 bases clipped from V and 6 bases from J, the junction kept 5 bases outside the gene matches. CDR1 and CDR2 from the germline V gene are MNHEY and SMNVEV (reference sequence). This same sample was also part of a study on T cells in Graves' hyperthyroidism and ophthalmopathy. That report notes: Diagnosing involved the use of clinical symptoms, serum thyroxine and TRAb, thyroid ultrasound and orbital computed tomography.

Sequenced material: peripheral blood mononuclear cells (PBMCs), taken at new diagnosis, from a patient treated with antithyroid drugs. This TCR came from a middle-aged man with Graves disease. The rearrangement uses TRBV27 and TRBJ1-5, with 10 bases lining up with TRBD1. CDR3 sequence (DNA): TGTGCCAGTTCGACAGGGGGCACTCAGCCCCAGCATTTT. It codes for CASSTGGTQPQHF.